The source of this T cell receptor beta chain is a study of regulatory T cells in long-lasting Graves disease (dated by TCRdb to the early 2020s). Study-wide context: Persistent Graves' disease was defined as antithyroid drug treatment for over 5 years with persistently positive TSH receptor autoantibodies. Persistent Graves' disease patients were compared with newly diagnosed Graves' disease patients by peripheral blood TCR sequencing and RNA sequencing. The study was conducted in China and was registered as a clinical trial. A total of 35 or so samples were covered by TCR sequencing, comprising around 13 persistent and about 20 newly diagnosed Graves' disease patients. Antithyroid drugs had been taken for approximately 9.5 years on average by persistent Graves' disease patients in the clinical cohort. The study at large found these results: Peripheral blood alone was examined, since thyroid tissue, which constituted the primary lesion, could not be accessed. The authors noted that the small sample size was a limitation that may lower accuracy. A larger number of public clonotypes was shared among persistent patients (approximately 2,500) than among newly diagnosed patients (over 850). Sequencing and analysis were restricted to the TCR beta chain. Lower TCR Shannon entropy and fewer highly expanded clones were observed in persistent Graves' disease patients than in newly diagnosed patients, which suggested clonal expansion. TRBV28, TRBJ1-2 and TRBJ2-5 were preferentially used in persistent disease, while TRBV20-1 and TRBJ2-1 were favored in newly diagnosed disease.

The time point label corresponds to: persistent/refractory GD, antithyroid drugs over 5 years with positive TRAb. RNA was extracted from PBMCs in TRIzol for both TCR sequencing and RNA sequencing. Graves' disease was diagnosed according to American Thyroid Association guidelines. Recruitment of patients was carried out at an endocrinology department in Xi'an, China. From each patient, about 9 milliliters of peripheral blood was collected into an EDTA anticoagulant tube. Ficoll Paque Plus density gradient separation was used to isolate PBMCs, and no further T cell sorting was done. An Agilent 2100 Bioanalyzer and agarose gel were used to assess RNA quality, and a NanoDrop 2000 was used to measure RNA concentration. This clonotype came up a few times. There is no known antigen for this receptor. Base qualities are not at hand, and no much larger clone is one base apart. V gives up 7 bases and J gives up 0 bases, and the segment between their germline ends measures 10 bases. From the germline V gene (reference sequence), CDR1 is LNHDA and CDR2 is SQIVND. Spanning cysteine to phenylalanine, the CDR3 consists of 14 amino acids. The DNA shown is the 42-base CDR3, in frame from base 1.

The method was multiplex PCR. Sequencing was carried out with an Illumina HiSeq 4000. CDR3 regions were amplified by Arm-PCR with iRepertoire HTBI primers to construct TCR beta libraries. PCR products were gel purified before sequencing. From the authors' description of their analysis: Gene usage analysis of CDR3 amino acid clonotypes relied on the roughly 58 TRBV and about 13 TRBJ segments identified across samples. COPE and FqMerger were used to merge filtered high-quality paired reads into contigs. Contigs were aligned with BLAST to IMGT TRBV, TRBD and TRBJ reference genes, and CDR3 was defined per IMGT. Clonotypes above 0.1% frequency were classified as highly expanded clones. Shannon entropy served as the measure of repertoire diversity, while the Gini coefficient captured V-J evenness. Public clonotypes were defined as clonotypes shared by more than one individual. TCRdb handled the public reads itself, with Q25 trimming in fastp and clone calling in MiXCR, and kept productive beta chains. All rows with the same CDR3 protein become a single entry with the most common DNA and genes. The V and J calls come from TCRdb's annotation, not from the publication. In all, the sample holds 400,000 to 500,000 distinct CDR3 sequences, and less than 25% of those were seen once. Clones ranked in the top ten supply around 13% of the sample.

This receptor chain uses TRBV19 and TRBJ1-3; the D gene is possibly TRBD1, with 5 bases matching. The clonotype originates from a female donor with Graves disease. This specimen consisted of peripheral blood mononuclear cells (PBMCs), obtained when the disease was refractory, from a patient treated with antithyroid drugs. CDR3 region: CASTQGNSGNTIYF. In nucleotides, the sequence is TGTGCCAGTACCCAGGGAAACTCTGGAAACACCATATATTTT.